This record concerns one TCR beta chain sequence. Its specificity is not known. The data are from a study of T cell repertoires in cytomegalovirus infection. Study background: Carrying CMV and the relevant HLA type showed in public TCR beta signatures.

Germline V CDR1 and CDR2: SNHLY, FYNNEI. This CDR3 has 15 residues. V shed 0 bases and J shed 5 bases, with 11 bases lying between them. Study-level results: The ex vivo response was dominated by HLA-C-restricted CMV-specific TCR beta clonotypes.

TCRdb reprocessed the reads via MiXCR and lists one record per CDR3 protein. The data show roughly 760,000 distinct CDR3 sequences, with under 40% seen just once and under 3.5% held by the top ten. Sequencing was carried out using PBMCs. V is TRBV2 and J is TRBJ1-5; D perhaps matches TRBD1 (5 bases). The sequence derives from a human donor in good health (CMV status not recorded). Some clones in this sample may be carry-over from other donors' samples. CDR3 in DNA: TGTGCCAGCAGTGAAGCGCCTCGACAGTATCAGCCCCAGCATTTT. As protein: CASSEAPRQYQPQHF.